This T cell receptor (beta chain) was captured in a study of shared clonotypes between healthy human individuals. About the study: Donors had three CD4 naive, three CD4 memory, two CD8 naive and one CD8 memory plate apiece.

About this clone itself: Antigen specificity is unknown.

On sorted subsets, replicate PCRs used about 200 ng DNA, or about 30,000 T cell genomes. The method was immunoSEQ multiplex PCR; TCRdb's version includes in-frame clones alone and lacks a portion of them. The sample lists millions of clones, approximately 95% occurring once. Study-level findings and limits: When naive CD4 clonotypes were compared across a few donors, around 4.6% were shared.

The CDR3 has 16 residues. V dropped 6 bases and J dropped 0 bases, with 15 bases sitting between them. Per germline, CDR1 SGHAT and CDR2 FQNNGV. Sample: naive CD4+ T cells from PBMCs. As to subset: CD45RA+ positively selected. The chain recombines TRBV11-2 with TRBJ2-1; D is unclear. This receptor was identified in a man aged 18 to 29 in good health. Some clones in this sample may be carry-over from other donors' samples. The CDR3 here is CASRSPRHPSYNEQFF. The CDR3 DNA follows: TGTGCCAGCAGATCACCTCGTCACCCCTCCTACAATGAGCAGTTCTTC.